This T cell receptor beta chain was identified in a study of naive and memory T cell subsets. An equimolar mix of two oligonucleotides served as the beta constant-region primer for TRBC1 and TRBC2. Four rounds of PCR amplified the ligated cDNA using nested alpha and beta constant-region primers plus SP2. An oligonucleotide with the SP2 primer and a 12-nucleotide UMI was ligated to the cDNA 3' end. One entry per CDR3 protein results from TCRdb running MiXCR on the UMI-ligation and nested PCR reads. The sample has 95,000 to 150,000 distinct CDR3 sequences, 30% to 45% seen once; the top ten hold approximately 0.9%. Trimming removed 2 bases at V and 8 bases at J, with 17 bases between. CDR3 length equals 15 residues. The germline CDR1 and CDR2 sequences are SGHRS and YFSETQ. This clonotype has only a few counts. From the second PCR step, alpha and beta chains were amplified apart. CMV status came from CD4+ T cell IFNgamma after overnight CMV lysate stimulation of fresh PBMCs.

The specimen sequenced was central memory CD4+ T cells from blood. This TCR came from a human donor in good health. This chain links TRBV5-1 with TRBJ2-1; weak D call: TRBD2 (5 bases). CDR3 in DNA: TGCGCCAGCAGCTTACAAGCGGCCGACCGGGATGAGCAGTTCTTC. Translated: CASSLQAADRDEQFF.